The 30 T cell receptor beta chains in this list originate from one sample, sequenced in a study of OX40 agonist ivuxolimab in advanced cancers. The protocol was immunoSEQ multiplex PCR, while the TCRdb copy is restricted to in-frame clones and leaves out a portion. The sample includes around 72,000 clones, 85% to 90% of them seen just once. The sequencing here drew on CD4+ or CD8+ T cells sorted from blood, taken in a trial of the OX40 agonist ivuxolimab. These receptors all stem from an adult with an advanced solid tumor such as melanoma, head and neck, liver or kidney cancer.

This chain uses TRBV6-5 with TRBJ2-5; 7 positions agree with TRBD2. Germline assignment: CDR1 MNHEY and CDR2 SVGAGI. The ends lost 6 bases at V and 2 bases at J; junction bases unmatched: 3. This CDR3 contains 13 residues. The DNA for the CDR3 is TGTGCCAGCAGGTGGGGGGGGCAAGAGACCCAGTACTTC. Amino acids: CASRWGGQETQYF.

The chain links TRBV4-1 to TRBJ1-1; D is perhaps TRBD1 (5 bases). The CDR3 is 16 amino acids. Trimming cost V 0 bases and J 1 base, with 12 bases left between them. CDR1 and CDR2 (germline): MGHRA, YSYEKL. The CDR3 DNA reads as TGCGCCAGCAGCCAAGATGGGCCAGGGCGGAACACTGAAGCTTTCTTT. Translation gives CASSQDGPGRNTEAFF.

The gene calls are TRBV4-1 and TRBJ2-7, with D uncertain. This CDR3 has 12 residues. Germline CDR1 MGHRA, CDR2 YSYEKL. V lost 2 bases, J lost 6 bases, and 8 bases lay in between. As DNA, the CDR3 is TGCGCCAGCAGCCAACCTCGAGGCGAGCAGTACTTC. The encoded protein is CASSQPRGEQYF.

The CDR3 DNA follows: TGCGCCAGCAGCTTGGGCCCTGATACCCACTATGGCTACACCTTC. Translating gives CASSLGPDTHYGYTF. The rearrangement uses TRBV5-1 and TRBJ1-2; D remains ambiguous. CDR1 SGHRS and CDR2 YFSETQ come from the germline V gene. The CDR3 has 15 amino acids. With 0 bases removed from V and 3 bases from J, the gap between germline ends came to 12 bases.

This chain uses TRBV19 with TRBJ1-1; TRBD1 is a possible D gene (6 bases). The V gene's germline CDR1 is LNHDA and CDR2 SQIVND (reference sequence). This CDR3 has 14 amino acids. Trimming took 5 bases from V and 4 from J, leaving 14 bases between them. This CDR3 is CASSYQGLVTEAFF. Written as DNA, the CDR3 is TGTGCCAGTAGTTACCAGGGGTTGGTCACTGAAGCTTTCTTT.

The table lists this clone with a count of one. V is TRBV2 and J is TRBJ2-2; TRBD2 is a possible D gene (6 bases). This CDR3 contains 17 residues. Germline V CDR1 and CDR2: SNHLY, FYNNEI. The germline V and J ends were trimmed by 0 bases and 3 bases, with 14 bases remaining between them. The CDR3 here is CASSEAGLKWDTGELFF. CDR3 DNA: TGTGCCAGCAGTGAAGCCGGACTAAAATGGGACACCGGGGAGCTGTTTTTT. The full variable domain, with the rest looked up from reference TRBV2 and TRBJ2-2, is EPEVTQTPSHQVTQMGQEVILRCVPISNHLYFYWYRQILGQKVEFLVSFYNNEISEKSEIFDDQFSVERPDGSNFTLKIRSTKLEDSAMYFCASSEAGLKWDTGELFFGEGSRLTVL.

This chain uses TRBV2 with TRBJ2-1; D is possibly TRBD2 (6 bases). CDR1 and CDR2 from the germline V gene are SNHLY and FYNNEI. The CDR3 has 12 amino acids. V was trimmed by 6 bases and J by 9 bases, leaving 12 bases between them. The CDR3 DNA is TGTGCCAGCAGCGAGGACTATAGTGAGCAGTTCTTC. Protein product: CASSEDYSEQFF. The full variable domain, rest sourced from reference TRBV2 and TRBJ2-1, is EPEVTQTPSHQVTQMGQEVILRCVPISNHLYFYWYRQILGQKVEFLVSFYNNEISEKSEIFDDQFSVERPDGSNFTLKIRSTKLEDSAMYFCASSEDYSEQFFGPGTRLTVL.

V is TRBV9 and J is TRBJ2-7, with D possibly TRBD1 on 6 matching bases. The CDR3 has 13 residues. Trimming shortened V by 4 bases and J by 2 bases, and 10 bases separated the two germline ends. Germline CDR1 SGDLS, CDR2 YYNGEE. This CDR3 is CASSLQGAYEQYF. In nucleotides, the CDR3 is TGTGCCAGCAGCTTACAGGGAGCCTACGAGCAGTACTTC.

The chain links TRBV18 to TRBJ1-2, with TRBD1 matching over 10 bases. The length of the CDR3 is 14 residues. V shed 3 bases, J shed 4 bases, and the junction held 2 bases outside the gene matches. The V gene's germline CDR1 is KGHSH and CDR2 LQKENI. The CDR3 region has the DNA TGTGCCAGCTCACCGCGGACAGGGGGCTATGGCTACACCTTC. It translates to CASSPRTGGYGYTF.

This rearrangement joins TRBV28 to TRBJ1-5; D may be TRBD1 (6 bases). Trimming removed 2 bases from V and 4 bases from J, with 9 bases in between. The length of the CDR3 is 14 residues. The germline CDR1 and CDR2 sequences are MDHEN and SYDVKM. The CDR3 is CASSLGGPNQPQHF. DNA of the CDR3: TGTGCCAGCAGTTTAGGGGGGCCAAATCAGCCCCAGCATTTT.

The chain recombines TRBV28 with TRBJ2-5; D remains unclear. The CDR3 is 13 amino acids. V dropped 2 bases and J dropped 5 bases, with 9 bases sitting between them. Germline loops: CDR1 MDHEN, CDR2 SYDVKM. The DNA of the CDR3 is TGTGCCAGCAGTTTAATAGGGATGGAGACCCAGTACTTC. It translates to CASSLIGMETQYF. The full variable domain, in which reference TRBV28 and TRBJ2-5 provide the parts outside the CDR3, is DVKVTQSSRYLVKRTGEKVFLECVQDMDHENMFWYRQDPGLGLRLIYFSYDVKMKEKGDIPEGYSVSREKKERFSLILESASTNQTSMYLCASSLIGMETQYFGPGTRLLVL.

The chain combines TRBV7-3 with TRBJ1-1; D ambiguous. Germline CDR1 SGHTA, CDR2 FQGTGA. The CDR3 sequence is 13 residues long. The V and J ends lost 2 bases and 5 bases respectively, with 9 bases between them. CDR3 loop: CASSLSLGTEAFF. The CDR3, as DNA: TGTGCCAGCAGCTTATCCCTGGGGACTGAAGCTTTCTTT. Full variable domain (outside the CDR3, taken from reference TRBV7-3 and TRBJ1-1): GAGVSQTPSNKVTEKGKYVELRCDPISGHTALYWYRQSLGQGPEFLIYFQGTGAADDSGLPNDRFFAVRPEGSVSTLKIQRTERGDSAVYLCASSLSLGTEAFFGQGTRLTVV.

V and J are TRBV18 and TRBJ1-5; tentatively, D is TRBD1 (5 bases). CDR1 and CDR2 from the germline V gene are KGHSH and LQKENI. Deletions cut 3 bases from V and 0 bases from J, with 12 bases between. There are 16 residues in the CDR3. CDR3 nucleotide sequence: TGTGCCAGCTCACCGGGGCGGGGCGATAGCAATCAGCCCCAGCATTTT. Translating it yields CASSPGRGDSNQPQHF.

This rearrangement joins TRBV11-1 to TRBJ1-1; a possible D gene is TRBD1 (6 bases). The CDR3 is 12 amino acids. Germline V CDR1 and CDR2: SGHAT, FQDESV (reference sequence). V lost 5 bases and J 8 bases, leaving 12 bases between the germline ends. The CDR3 loop reads CASSDDRSEAFF. The CDR3 DNA sequence: TGTGCCAGCAGCGACGACAGGTCCGAAGCTTTCTTT.

The rearrangement joins TRBV27 to TRBJ2-2, with 9 bases aligning to TRBD1. CDR3 length: 14 amino acids. V gave up 6 bases and J gave up 5 bases; unmatched junction bases: 4. Germline V gives CDR1 MNHEY, CDR2 SMNVEV (reference sequence). The CDR3 reads CASSVTGGTGELFF. In nucleotides, the CDR3 is TGTGCCAGCAGCGTGACAGGGGGTACCGGGGAGCTGTTTTTT.

J is TRBJ2-7 and V is TRBV2; 8 bases map to TRBD2. CDR3 size: 19 residues. V dropped 6 bases and J dropped 3; count of bases not matched to a gene: 22. Germline CDR1 and CDR2: SNHLY and FYNNEI. The CDR3 nucleotides are TGTGCCAGCAGCCGCATGTGGGGAGCGGGAGTGTTGGGGGTCTACGAGCAGTACTTC. Its translation is CASSRMWGAGVLGVYEQYF.

The chain recombines TRBV7-9 with TRBJ1-4, with D unresolved. The CDR3 is 16 residues long. The V and J ends lost 0 bases and 8 bases respectively, with 16 bases between them. CDR1 SEHNR and CDR2 FQNEAQ come from the germline V gene (reference sequence). The CDR3 DNA sequence: TGTGCCAGCAGCTTAGCTCTTACGCCACAAGAAGAAAAACTGTTTTTT. It is translated as CASSLALTPQEEKLFF.

This clone was counted a single time. The chain is built from TRBV5-4 and TRBJ2-5; D may be TRBD1 (5 bases). This CDR3 has 13 residues. Germline CDR1 reads SGHNT; CDR2 reads YYREEE (reference sequence). V dropped 7 bases and J dropped 5 bases, with 15 bases sitting between them. The CDR3 region is CASAAGLWETQYF. As DNA, the CDR3 is TGTGCCAGCGCGGCAGGGTTGTGGGAGACCCAGTACTTC.

The chain uses TRBV5-1 and TRBJ1-2, with D possibly TRBD1 on 6 matching bases. The V end lost 1 base, the J end lost 2 bases, and 12 bases lay between the germline ends. From germline, CDR1 is SGHRS and CDR2 YFSETQ. The length of the CDR3 is 15 residues. The chain's CDR3 is CASSLYRGQNYGYTF. The CDR3 bases are TGCGCCAGCAGCTTGTATCGGGGGCAGAACTATGGCTACACCTTC. Variable domain in full (rest from reference TRBV5-1 and TRBJ1-2): KAGVTQTPRYLIKTRGQQVTLSCSPISGHRSVSWYQQTPGQGLQFLFEYFSETQRNKGNFPGRFSGRQFSNSRSEMNVSTLELGDSALYLCASSLYRGQNYGYTFGSGTRLTVV.

On this clone itself: One end of the junction is discordant with germline, which a read error may explain. The chain is built from TRBV4-2 and TRBJ2-3, with TRBD2 matching over 9 bases. The germline CDR1 and CDR2 sequences are LGHNA and YNFKEQ. The CDR3 is made up of 16 amino acids. The DNA of the CDR3 is TGTGCCGGCAGCCCCTGGACTAGCGAGAGCACAGATACGCAGTATTTT. Translation: CAGSPWTSESTDTQYF.

CDR3 sequence: CASSFFGGANVLTF. The CDR3 nucleotides read TGTGCCAGCAGCTTCTTTGGTGGGGCCAACGTCCTGACTTTC. The chain employs TRBV7-2 and TRBJ2-6; D is unresolved. In germline, CDR1 is SGHTA, CDR2 FQGNSA. The CDR3 loop spans 14 amino acids. V was shortened by 3 bases and J by 3 bases, with 6 bases between the two germline ends.

The chain uses TRBV7-8 and TRBJ2-7, with D perhaps matching TRBD1 (5 bases). The CDR3 has 13 residues. Germline CDR1 and CDR2: SGHVS and FQNEAQ. V was trimmed by 4 bases and J by 6 bases, leaving 13 bases between them. The CDR3 sequence: CASSSAEQGEQYF. The CDR3 DNA reads TGTGCCAGCAGCTCGGCAGAGCAGGGCGAGCAGTACTTC.

The CDR3 DNA reads TGTGCCAGCTCAAAGGGACTAGCGGGGTACAATGAGCAGTTCTTC. This codes for CASSKGLAGYNEQFF. The chain carries TRBV18 and TRBJ2-1, with TRBD2 identical over 13 bases. J gave up 4 bases and V 5 bases, and 2 bases lay outside the gene matches. The CDR3 spans 15 residues. Germline V gives CDR1 KGHSH, CDR2 LQKENI.

This clone has a handful of counts. The V and J genes are TRBV4-1 and TRBJ2-6, with D possibly being TRBD2 (5 bases). The CDR3 is 18 amino acids. V lost 1 base to trimming and J lost 2 bases, with 15 bases between them. Germline loops: CDR1 MGHRA, CDR2 YSYEKL. CDR3 protein: CASSQGGRGRTGANVLTF. The CDR3 region has the DNA TGCGCCAGCAGCCAAGGAGGGAGAGGGCGTACTGGGGCCAACGTCCTGACTTTC.

This rearrangement joins TRBV6-6 to TRBJ1-1; unclear D gene. Trimming cost V 4 bases and J 3 bases, with 15 bases left between them. Per germline, CDR1 MNHNY and CDR2 SVGAGI (reference sequence). CDR3 length: 15 residues. CDR3 sequence: CASSSAGVRDTEAFF. CDR3 sequence (DNA): TGTGCCAGCAGTTCCGCGGGTGTTCGGGACACTGAAGCTTTCTTT.

The rearrangement uses TRBV11-3 and TRBJ2-1; TRBD2 matches at 9 bases. Germline values: CDR1 SGHNT, CDR2 YENEEA. This CDR3 is 16 amino acids long. The trim removed 0 bases at V and 10 bases at J, leaving 10 bases unmatched. The CDR3 spells CASSLDAAGGPREQFF. CDR3 sequence (DNA): TGTGCCAGCAGCTTAGATGCGGCGGGAGGGCCACGGGAGCAGTTCTTC.

The CDR3 here is CASSQDIGSGNTIYF. CDR3 bases: TGCGCCAGCAGCCAAGATATCGGGTCGGGAAACACCATATATTTT. This chain connects TRBV4-1 to TRBJ1-3; D uncertain. V was cut by 0 bases and J by 4 bases, with 10 bases left in between. Germline V gives CDR1 MGHRA, CDR2 YSYEKL. This CDR3 is built from 15 residues.

The chain is built from TRBV7-6 and TRBJ2-5; D unclear. Germline V gene data show CDR1 as SGHVS and CDR2 as FNYEAQ. Trimming pared 1 base from V and 5 bases from J, leaving 2 bases between. This CDR3 region has 11 residues. CDR3 sequence (DNA): TGTGCCAGCAGCTTAGTGGAGACCCAGTACTTC. Protein: CASSLVETQYF.

The V gene is TRBV5-1, the J gene TRBJ1-6, with 11 bases identical to TRBD1. This CDR3 has 15 amino acids. Germline lookup yields CDR1 SGHRS and CDR2 YFSETQ. The V gene end was trimmed by 5 bases and the J gene end by 9 bases; junction bases not matched to a gene: 7. The chain's CDR3 is CASSRDRGFTSPLHF. CDR3 nucleotides: TGCGCCAGCAGTCGGGACAGGGGGTTTACTTCACCCCTCCACTTT.

The chain has TRBV5-1 and TRBJ2-3; 8 nucleotides agree with TRBD2. From germline, CDR1 is SGHRS and CDR2 YFSETQ. V trimming: 3 bases; J trimming: 2 bases; junction bases outside the gene matches: 5. CDR3 length equals 15 residues. CDR3 region: CASSSSGSITDTQYF. Here the CDR3 DNA reads TGCGCCAGCAGCTCAAGCGGGAGCATCACAGATACGCAGTATTTT.